This T cell receptor (beta chain) originates from a study of cytomegalovirus exposure and HLA in healthy donors. The assay was immunoSEQ multiplex PCR, and TCRdb's table has in-frame clones only and misses some. The repertoire consists of approximately 65,000 clones, with roughly 97% occurring once and the leading ten covering around 2.2%. Details on this clone: Its cognate antigen is unknown.

Donors came from a validation cohort of over a hundred subjects, distinct from the first 666-subject cohort. Findings of the study overall: There were 160 or so TCR beta chains listed as cytomegalovirus-associated. Most TCRs appeared rarely, but some public TCRs recurred in many donors.

CDR1 is LNHDA, CDR2 SQIVND, per germline (reference sequence). The junction had 4 bases not matched to a gene; V was cut back by 5 bases and J by 0 bases. This CDR3 region has 15 residues. The sample taken for sequencing was PBMCs. The chain uses TRBV19 and TRBJ2-3, with 8 bases fitting TRBD2. This clonotype was sampled from a young man in good health and CMV-seronegative. The CDR3 sequence is CASSWASGSTDTQYF. Written as DNA, the CDR3 is TGTGCCAGTAGTTGGGCTAGCGGGAGCACAGATACGCAGTATTTT. Full variable domain (outside the CDR3, taken from reference TRBV19 and TRBJ2-3): DGGITQSPKYLFRKEGQNVTLSCEQNLNHDAMYWYRQDPGQGLRLIYYSQIVNDFQKGDIAEGYSVSREKKESFPLTVTSAQKNPTAFYLCASSWASGSTDTQYFGPGTRLTVL.